One sample yielded the 8 T cell receptor beta chains listed below, sequenced in a study of CD8 T cells in ankylosing spondylitis (dated by TCRdb to about 2017). Library construction relied on 5' RACE. The listed sequencing device is Illumina HiSeq 2500. The public reads were quality trimmed at Q25 with fastp and then assembled into clones with MiXCR by TCRdb, keeping productive beta chains. Every CDR3 protein is listed once, alongside the most common genes and DNA of its rows. The sample table holds 300,000 to 350,000 distinct CDR3 sequences, of which about 20% were seen once. Roughly 3.6% of the sample is taken by the ten largest. Material: blood, either unsorted or a sorted T cell fraction (not recorded which). These receptors were obtained from a female donor with ankylosing spondylitis or in good health (not recorded which).

This clonotype was counted between two and nine times. The V gene is TRBV29-1, the J gene TRBJ2-3; 9 bases align to TRBD1. The CDR3 has 15 residues. Losses at the gene ends were 3 bases for V and 4 bases for J; bases not matched to a gene: 8. Germline V gene data show CDR1 as SQVTM and CDR2 as ANQGSEA. The CDR3 nucleotides are TGCAGCGTTGACCCCCGGGACAGGGCGGCAGATACGCAGTATTTT. This translates into CSVDPRDRAADTQYF.

In this sample, this clonotype turned up a few times. The chain combines TRBV20-1 with TRBJ2-1, with D possibly being TRBD1 or TRBD2 (6 bases each). The CDR3 covers 11 residues. Trimming removed 5 bases at V and 9 bases at J, with 11 bases between. Germline V lookup: CDR1 DFQATT, CDR2 SNEGSKA (reference sequence). The CDR3 sequence is CSAQEGVEQFF. The CDR3 bases are TGCAGTGCTCAGGAGGGGGTTGAGCAGTTCTTC.

The chain has TRBV12-3 or TRBV12-4 and TRBJ2-5; the D gene could be TRBD1 or TRBD2 (5 bases each). This CDR3 contains 13 residues. The germline V and J ends were trimmed by 4 bases and 5 bases, with 11 bases remaining between them. The CDR3 protein is CASSYQGEETQYF. CDR3 DNA sequence: TGTGCCAGCAGTTACCAGGGAGAGGAGACCCAGTACTTC.

This clonotype occurred a few times. The chain carries TRBV28 and TRBJ1-6, with D uncertain. CDR3 size: 14 residues. The ends were cut back, 2 bases at V and 10 bases at J, with 12 bases in the middle. The germline V gene has CDR1 MDHEN and CDR2 SYDVKM. The CDR3 spells CASSLRTEESPLHF. The CDR3 nucleotides read TGTGCCAGCAGTTTAAGGACCGAGGAGTCACCCCTCCACTTT. Using reference TRBV28 and TRBJ1-6 for the parts outside the CDR3, the full variable domain is DVKVTQSSRYLVKRTGEKVFLECVQDMDHENMFWYRQDPGLGLRLIYFSYDVKMKEKGDIPEGYSVSREKKERFSLILESASTNQTSMYLCASSLRTEESPLHFGNGTRLTVT.

This clonotype turned up a few times. The chain combines TRBV5-6 with TRBJ2-7, with D maybe TRBD1 (5 bases). The germline V and J ends were trimmed by 5 bases and 6 bases, with 9 bases remaining between them. The V gene's germline CDR1 is SGHDT and CDR2 YYEEEE. This CDR3 is built from 11 residues. The CDR3, as DNA: TGTGCCAGCAGTGTCACAGGCGAGCAGTACTTC. Translation gives CASSVTGEQYF.

This clonotype was picked up many times. The chain couples TRBV20-1 to TRBJ2-1; D possibly corresponds to TRBD1 (5 bases). Germline V gene sequence: CDR1 DFQATT, CDR2 SNEGSKA (reference sequence). The CDR3 runs to 19 residues. V lost 0 bases, J lost 7 bases, and 28 bases lay in between. The CDR3, as DNA: TGCAGTGCTAGAGATGGGGTCCTCTTAACTGTCTCTAAGGGGAATGAGCAGTTCTTC. Translation: CSARDGVLLTVSKGNEQFF.

The J gene is TRBJ1-5, the V gene TRBV6-2 or TRBV6-3, with 8 nucleotides matching TRBD1. Per the germline V gene, CDR1 is MNHEY and CDR2 is SVGEGT. This CDR3 spans 18 amino acids. The trim removed 0 bases at V and 0 bases at J, leaving 7 bases unmatched. The CDR3 spells CASSYSLQGGYSNQPQHF. CDR3 nucleotide sequence: TGTGCCAGCAGTTACTCCCTACAGGGGGGTTATAGCAATCAGCCCCAGCATTTT.

This clonotype was seen repeatedly, ten times or more. This chain links TRBV19 with TRBJ2-1, with TRBD2 identical over 8 bases. Germline-derived CDR1 and CDR2 are LNHDA and SQIVND (reference sequence). The CDR3 totals 15 residues. The V and J ends lost 3 bases and 8 bases, in that order; junction bases with no gene match: 9. CDR3 nucleotide sequence: TGTGCCAGTAGTATGGGAGCGGGAGTGGGCTATGAGCAGTTCTTC. Protein product: CASSMGAGVGYEQFF.